This T cell receptor beta chain stems from a study of T cell repertoires in aging, cancer and after chemotherapy. As for the study in general: Donors were grouped into six age bands spanning 30 or younger through 70 or older. The whole study produced a dataset of several million TCR reads. Whole-study results and caveats: In healthy donors, age-related TCR diversity loss mainly reflected lost richness. Median generation probability rose over the chemotherapy interval in each cancer cohort, suggesting rebound thymic output.

CDR1 and CDR2 (germline): SQVTM, ANQGSEA. The CDR3 spans 15 residues. V was shortened by 4 bases and J by 0 bases, with 15 bases between the two germline ends. This clonotype occurred a few times. No antigen is known for it. TCR beta rearrangements were amplified from peripheral blood genomic DNA. TRB rearrangements spanning V, D and J were amplified using mixed TRB-A/B primers. Via MiXCR, TCRdb re-called the multiplex PCR reads, giving one row per CDR3 protein. The sample contains roughly 5,000 distinct CDR3 sequences, approximately 46% of which appear only once. The rearrangement links TRBV29-1 to TRBJ1-2; D is undetermined. The sequence was obtained from a human donor in good health. Material for sequencing was blood. The CDR3 DNA is TGCAGCGTTGCGGGTGGGGAGGGTACTAACTATGGCTACACCTTC. Residues: CSVAGGEGTNYGYTF.